This T cell receptor (beta chain) was profiled in a study of T cells after yellow fever vaccination. On the study more broadly: SMART-Seq v4 Ultra Low Input handled preparation of low-cell-number fractions.

This clonotype was counted many times. The antigen remains unidentified. They built TCR cDNA with 5'RACE template switching, a step that put in a universal primer site and UMIs. A single record per CDR3 protein comes from TCRdb applying MiXCR to the 5' RACE reads. This table has approximately 600,000 distinct CDR3 sequences, roughly 12% appearing once. Findings of the study overall: Although most clonotypes did not, a small share appeared in both CD4 and CD8 compartments. A secondary response was less intense yet reached its peak sooner, at day 5 versus 15.

The TCR comes from a man aged 25-45 years who received the YFV17D yellow fever vaccine. The specimen was PBMCs, collected on the day of the yellow fever booster vaccination.

CDR3 loop: CASSRGQGETQYF. DNA for the CDR3: TGTGCCAGCAGCCGGGGGCAGGGGGAGACCCAGTACTTC. The chain links TRBV7-2 to TRBJ2-5; D could derive from TRBD1 or TRBD2 (6 bases each). The V gene's germline CDR1 is SGHTA and CDR2 FQGNSA. V gave up 5 bases and J gave up 5 bases, with 12 bases separating them. The CDR3 spans 13 residues.